This entry lists 9 T cell receptor beta chains sequenced from one sample in a study of blood T cell repertoires in COVID-19. TCRdb's copy holds only in-frame clones and misses some; the assay was immunoSEQ multiplex PCR. The sample has over 250,000 clones, 70% to 90% seen once. Sequencing was performed on peripheral blood. Receptors originate from a woman aged 70-85 years with acute or convalescent COVID-19.

J is TRBJ2-3 and V is TRBV5-4; 7 nucleotides agree with TRBD2. Germline V lookup: CDR1 SGHNT, CDR2 YYREEE (reference sequence). The V segment lost 5 bases and the J segment 5 bases; nucleotides outside the gene matches: 8. The CDR3 has 14 amino acids. The chain's CDR3 is CASRTGTNRDTQYF. The CDR3 nucleotides are TGTGCCAGCAGAACCGGGACTAACCGAGATACGCAGTATTTT.

In its sample, this clone was seen a few times. The chain uses TRBV2 and TRBJ1-6, with a possible D match to TRBD1 (5 bases). The CDR3 totals 16 residues. From germline, CDR1 is SNHLY and CDR2 FYNNEI. V lost 1 base, J lost 6 bases, and 13 bases lay in between. CDR3 bases: TGTGCCAGCAGTGAAGGGGCAGGGCAGGTTAATTCACCCCTCCACTTT. Translating it yields CASSEGAGQVNSPLHF. The full variable domain, rest sourced from reference TRBV2 and TRBJ1-6, is EPEVTQTPSHQVTQMGQEVILRCVPISNHLYFYWYRQILGQKVEFLVSFYNNEISEKSEIFDDQFSVERPDGSNFTLKIRSTKLEDSAMYFCASSEGAGQVNSPLHFGNGTRLTVT.

This chain joins TRBV30 and TRBJ1-2, with a possible D match to TRBD1 (6 bases). V lost 0 bases, J lost 6 bases, and 11 bases lay in between. The V gene's germline CDR1 is GTSNPN and CDR2 SVGIG (reference sequence). The CDR3 is 13 residues long. CDR3 residues: CAWSVLGGHGYTF. The CDR3 DNA reads TGTGCCTGGAGTGTACTCGGGGGGCATGGCTACACCTTC. Combining the CDR3 with reference TRBV30 and TRBJ1-2 gives the whole variable domain SQTIHQWPATLVQPVGSPLSLECTVEGTSNPNLYWYRQAAGRGLQLLFYSVGIGQISSEVPQNLSASRPQDRQFILSSKKLLLSDSGFYLCAWSVLGGHGYTFGSGTRLTVV.

This chain uses TRBV11-3 with TRBJ2-7; tentatively, D is TRBD2 (6 bases). CDR1 is SGHNT, CDR2 YENEEA, per germline. The CDR3 extends over 14 amino acids. The V gene lost 0 bases and the J gene lost 2 bases, with 8 bases spanning the gap. CDR3 bases: TGTGCCAGCAGCTTAGATACGGGGGCCTACGAGCAGTACTTC. This translates into CASSLDTGAYEQYF.

The rearrangement uses TRBV5-8 and TRBJ1-4; D gene unclear. V lost 4 bases to trimming and J lost 14 bases, with 12 bases between them. The CDR3 sequence is 11 residues long. CDR1 is SGHTS and CDR2 is YDEGEE in the germline V gene. CDR3: CASSPRQRLFF. The CDR3 DNA is TGTGCCAGCAGCCCCCGACAACGGCTGTTTTTT.

J is TRBJ1-1 and V is TRBV28; D might be TRBD1 (5 bases). V was shortened by 7 bases and J by 5 bases, with 23 bases between the two germline ends. The germline V gene has CDR1 MDHEN and CDR2 SYDVKM. The CDR3 is 16 amino acids. In DNA, the CDR3 is TGTGCCAGCAACTCCCCGCCCGGGGGAGGGAGGACTGAAGCTTTCTTT. Its translation: CASNSPPGGGRTEAFF.

V usage is TRBV7-3 and J usage is TRBJ1-6, with D possibly TRBD1 on 6 matching bases. Trimming took off 2 bases at V and 7 bases at J, with 9 bases between the two ends. Germline assignment: CDR1 SGHTA and CDR2 FQGTGA. This CDR3 comprises 14 residues. The CDR3 loop is CASSLAGANSPLHF. The CDR3 DNA follows: TGTGCCAGCAGCTTAGCGGGGGCAAATTCACCCCTCCACTTT.

This clone showed up just once. J is TRBJ2-7 and V is TRBV18, with 7 positions matching TRBD2. Germline V gene sequence: CDR1 KGHSH, CDR2 LQKENI. The junction had 9 bases not matched to a gene; V was cut back by 6 bases and J by 1 base. The CDR3 has 15 amino acids. CDR3 residues: CASSLQTSRSYEQYF. CDR3 DNA sequence: TGTGCCAGCTCTTTACAGACTAGCAGATCCTACGAGCAGTACTTC.

The chain joins TRBV6-5 to TRBJ1-2, with D maybe TRBD1 (6 bases). CDR3 length: 14 residues. V lost 0 bases and J 4 bases, leaving 9 bases between the germline ends. The germline CDR1 and CDR2 sequences are MNHEY and SVGAGI. The CDR3: CASSYSTGIYGYTF. The CDR3 DNA is TGTGCCAGCAGTTACTCTACAGGGATCTATGGCTACACCTTC.